Listed below are T cell receptor beta chains from one sample, sequenced in a study of brain T cells in children with intractable seizures. The data were produced by immunoSEQ multiplex PCR, yet TCRdb's version contains in-frame clones alone and is incomplete. This table has about 340,000 clones, 93% appearing once. Sequencing used peripheral blood, obtained 4 to 5 months after surgery. The receptors stem from a boy younger than two with tuberous sclerosis and intractable seizures. Each CDR3 is given with its conserved first and last residue. Each record gives: clone size, J gene, D gene, V gene, CDR3 protein, CDR3 DNA. A D gene is named only where the DNA matches it firmly. Clone size is stated in some rows and not others, as once, few, many or a class when expanded.

clone_size: once; j_call: TRBJ2-3; d_call: -; v_call: TRBV7-9; cdr3_aa: CASSLGVPSTDTQYF; cdr3_nt: TGTGCCAGCAGCTTAGGGGTGCCTAGCACAGATACGCAGTATTTT
clone_size: -; j_call: TRBJ2-2; d_call: -; v_call: TRBV9; cdr3_aa: CASSAHKTTTRDNSNTGELFF; cdr3_nt: TGTGCCAGCAGCGCTCATAAGACGACAACACGGGACAACTCGAACACCGGGGAGCTGTTTTTT
clone_size: -; j_call: TRBJ2-7; d_call: -; v_call: TRBV3-1/TRBV3-2; cdr3_aa: CASSHRVGFYEQYF; cdr3_nt: TGTGCCAGCAGCCACCGGGTGGGGTTCTACGAGCAGTACTTC
clone_size: -; j_call: TRBJ2-6; d_call: -; v_call: TRBV5-1; cdr3_aa: CASSLEGTGANVLTF; cdr3_nt: TGCGCCAGCAGCTTGGAAGGTACTGGGGCCAACGTCCTGACTTTC
clone_size: -; j_call: TRBJ2-1; d_call: -; v_call: TRBV7-8; cdr3_aa: CASSWAVQGSYNEQFF; cdr3_nt: TGTGCCAGCAGCTGGGCAGTGCAGGGGTCCTACAATGAGCAGTTCTTC
clone_size: -; j_call: TRBJ2-6; d_call: -; v_call: TRBV3-1/TRBV3-2; cdr3_aa: CASSQDGYPGANVLTF; cdr3_nt: TGTGCCAGCAGCCAAGATGGTTATCCGGGCGCCAACGTCCTGACTTTC
clone_size: once; j_call: TRBJ2-3; d_call: TRBD1; v_call: TRBV27; cdr3_aa: CASSLRRTGTDTQYF; cdr3_nt: TGTGCCAGCAGTCTCCGCCGGACAGGGACAGATACGCAGTATTTT
clone_size: -; j_call: TRBJ2-6; d_call: -; v_call: TRBV7-2; cdr3_aa: CASSFGVAGANVLTF; cdr3_nt: TGTGCCAGCAGCTTTGGGGTTGCTGGGGCCAACGTCCTGACTTTC
clone_size: once; j_call: TRBJ2-1; d_call: TRBD2; v_call: TRBV6-2/TRBV6-3; cdr3_aa: CASSYRRERESSEQFF; cdr3_nt: TGTGCCAGCAGTTACCGCCGAGAGCGGGAGTCGAGTGAGCAGTTCTTC
clone_size: -; j_call: TRBJ2-2; d_call: -; v_call: TRBV3-1/TRBV3-2; cdr3_aa: CASSRGAGELFF; cdr3_nt: TGTGCCAGCAGCCGAGGAGCAGGGGAGCTGTTTTTT
clone_size: -; j_call: TRBJ1-4; d_call: -; v_call: TRBV29-1; cdr3_aa: CSVDSGVNEKLFF; cdr3_nt: TGCAGCGTTGACTCAGGGGTTAATGAAAAACTGTTTTTT
clone_size: -; j_call: TRBJ2-1; d_call: TRBD2; v_call: TRBV4-1; cdr3_aa: CASSQVGTSGRGGPVF; cdr3_nt: TGCGCCAGCAGCCAAGTTGGGACTAGCGGGAGGGGCGGCCCGGTCTTC
clone_size: -; j_call: TRBJ1-1; d_call: -; v_call: TRBV15; cdr3_aa: CATSRDRARALGTEAFF; cdr3_nt: TGTGCCACCAGCAGAGATAGGGCAAGGGCCCTGGGGACTGAAGCTTTCTTT
clone_size: -; j_call: TRBJ2-3; d_call: -; v_call: TRBV6-5; cdr3_aa: CASSYGPVPDTQYF; cdr3_nt: TGTGCCAGCAGTTACGGTCCAGTCCCAGATACGCAGTATTTT
clone_size: -; j_call: TRBJ2-7; d_call: TRBD2; v_call: TRBV11-2; cdr3_aa: CASSLMTSGRCKVYEQYF; cdr3_nt: TGTGCCAGCAGCTTGATGACTAGCGGGAGATGTAAGGTCTACGAGCAGTACTTC
clone_size: -; j_call: TRBJ2-7; d_call: -; v_call: TRBV27; cdr3_aa: CASSRGLEGAYEQYF; cdr3_nt: TGTGCCAGCAGTCGCGGTTTGGAGGGCGCCTACGAGCAGTACTTC